One sample yielded the 15 T cell receptor beta chains listed below, sequenced in a study of T cell changes during pregnancy in multiple sclerosis. Clones were read by immunoSEQ multiplex PCR, and TCRdb kept only the in-frame ones, dropping some. The sample lists about 79,000 clones, about 94% occurring once. The sequencing here drew on peripheral blood, taken in the second trimester of pregnancy. All receptors come from a female donor in good health, enrolled as a control in a pregnancy study.

This chain connects TRBV10-3 to TRBJ2-7; 12 nucleotides align to TRBD2. Germline V gene data show CDR1 as ENHRY and CDR2 as SYGVKD. V gave up 0 bases and J gave up 7 bases; unmatched junction bases: 10. The CDR3 extends over 17 amino acids. The CDR3 DNA reads as TGTGCCATCAGTGAGTCAAACGCCGGGACTAGCGGGTCGGAGCAGTACTTC. Translation gives CAISESNAGTSGSEQYF.

V is TRBV9 and J is TRBJ1-5; D is unresolved. With 0 bases removed from V and 4 bases from J, the gap between germline ends came to 5 bases. The germline gives CDR1 SGDLS, CDR2 YYNGEE. The length of the CDR3 is 13 residues. The CDR3 DNA is TGTGCCAGCAGCGTAGCAGATAATCAGCCCCAGCATTTT. As protein: CASSVADNQPQHF.

V usage is TRBV5-6 and J usage is TRBJ1-4; a possible D gene is TRBD1 (5 bases). The CDR3 covers 15 residues. CDR1 and CDR2 from the germline V gene are SGHDT and YYEEEE. Trimming left V 4 bases short and J 6 bases short, with 16 bases between. The CDR3 sequence: CASSLPFKGDEKLFF. Here the CDR3 DNA reads TGTGCCAGCAGCCTGCCTTTCAAAGGGGATGAAAAACTGTTTTTT.

CDR3: CASSVLGGEQFF. In nucleotides, the CDR3 is TGTGCCAGTAGTGTCCTGGGAGGTGAGCAGTTCTTC. This chain uses TRBV19 with TRBJ2-1, with TRBD2 as a possible D gene (6 bases). V lost 5 bases, J lost 9 bases, and 11 bases lay in between. This CDR3 is 12 amino acids long. Germline CDR1 is LNHDA and CDR2 is SQIVND (reference sequence).

The rearrangement links TRBV14 to TRBJ1-1; D remains ambiguous. CDR1 is SGHDN, CDR2 FVKESK, per germline. CDR3 length: 13 residues. Trimming removed 4 bases at V and 3 bases at J, with 9 bases between. The CDR3 DNA sequence: TGTGCCAGCAGCCGCCTACGGGACACTGAAGCTTTCTTT. Translation: CASSRLRDTEAFF.

The chain recombines TRBV11-3 with TRBJ1-1, with TRBD1 matching 10 bases. Germline loops: CDR1 SGHNT, CDR2 YENEEA. The CDR3 is 14 amino acids. Trimming at V came to 5 bases and at J to 6 bases, leaving 6 bases not matched to a gene. CDR3 protein: CASSIQGTGAEAFF. CDR3 DNA: TGTGCCAGCAGCATCCAAGGGACAGGGGCTGAAGCTTTCTTT.

V and J are TRBV4-3 and TRBJ1-1; D call uncertain. The CDR3 is 14 amino acids. Trimming removed 1 base from V and 1 base from J, with 7 bases in between. Germline lookup yields CDR1 LGHNA and CDR2 YSLEER. This CDR3 reads CASSQVAGNTEAFF. In DNA form, the CDR3 reads TGCGCCAGCAGCCAAGTTGCCGGGAACACTGAAGCTTTCTTT.

The V and J genes are TRBV27 and TRBJ2-5; 8 bases are a match to TRBD1. Gene TRBJ2-7 matches the end of the DNA better, so the J call may be wrong. CDR1 MNHEY and CDR2 SMNVEV come from the germline V gene (reference sequence). The CDR3 has 16 residues. The DNA for the CDR3 is TGTGCCAGCACCTCGCATCCGGGACAGGCCTCCTACGAGCAGTACTTC. This gives the protein CASTSHPGQASYEQYF.

The chain recombines TRBV4-2 with TRBJ2-7; D is ambiguous. Per the germline V gene, CDR1 is LGHNA and CDR2 is YNFKEQ. Trimming cost V 0 bases and J 7 bases, with 16 bases left between them. The CDR3 is 15 amino acids. The CDR3: CASSQDRSTAGEQYF. Here the CDR3 DNA reads TGTGCCAGCAGCCAAGATAGATCGACTGCCGGGGAGCAGTACTTC.

This chain joins TRBV5-6 and TRBJ2-3; TRBD1 is a possible D gene (5 bases). In germline, CDR1 is SGHDT, CDR2 YYEEEE. Trimming cost V 5 bases and J 4 bases, with 17 bases left between them. CDR3 size: 15 residues. Here the CDR3 DNA reads TGTGCCAGCAGGGACACAGGTTCGAGGCCAGATACGCAGTATTTT. It codes for CASRDTGSRPDTQYF.

The rearrangement joins TRBV2 to TRBJ2-2, with 7 bases lining up with TRBD1. This CDR3 spans 15 amino acids. J gave up 5 bases and V 5 bases, and 8 bases lay outside the gene matches. CDR1 and CDR2 (germline): SNHLY, FYNNEI. In DNA form, the CDR3 reads TGTGCCAGCAGTCCCGACAGGGTTGAGACCGGGGAGCTGTTTTTT. It specifies CASSPDRVETGELFF.

The chain links TRBV7-9 to TRBJ1-2, with D tentatively TRBD1 (6 bases). The CDR3 is 14 residues long. Germline-derived CDR1 and CDR2 are SEHNR and FQNEAQ (reference sequence). Trimming took off 6 bases at V and 8 bases at J, with 19 bases between the two ends. CDR3 region: CASRPTGDPFGYTF. The CDR3, as DNA: TGTGCCAGCAGGCCGACAGGCGACCCTTTCGGCTACACCTTC.

The rearrangement joins TRBV2 to TRBJ1-1; no clear D gene. CDR1 is SNHLY and CDR2 is FYNNEI in the germline V gene. Trimming removed 6 bases from V and 1 base from J, with 9 bases in between. This CDR3 is 13 amino acids long. The CDR3 DNA is TGTGCCAGCAGGCTAGACGGGAACACTGAAGCTTTCTTT. It specifies CASRLDGNTEAFF.

The J gene is TRBJ1-1, the V gene TRBV6-5, with D possibly being TRBD1 (5 bases). The CDR3 has 13 residues. Germline loops: CDR1 MNHEY, CDR2 SVGAGI. Deletions cut 6 bases from V and 5 bases from J, with 13 bases between. The CDR3 reads CASSPSGGTEAFF. Written as DNA, the CDR3 is TGTGCCAGCAGCCCTTCGGGGGGAACTGAAGCTTTCTTT.

A word on this clone: At one end the junction does not follow the germline gene, possibly because of a read error. The V and J genes are TRBV30 and TRBJ2-5, with 15 bases identical to TRBD2. Germline loops: CDR1 GTSNPN, CDR2 SVGIG (reference sequence). The CDR3 covers 12 residues. The CDR3 sequence: CAWMGTSGGTHF. The CDR3 nucleotides are TGTGCCTGGATGGGGACTAGCGGGGGGACCCACTTC.